Following are 22 T cell receptor beta chains from one sample sequenced in a study of radiation and T cells in renal cell carcinoma. Documented time point: baseline pretreatment blood. Treatment here: 15 Gy SBRT to primary tumor, nephrectomy 4 weeks later. Using immunoSEQ multiplex PCR, the repertoire was profiled, and TCRdb retains in-frame clones only, with some absent. The sample records about 140,000 clones, approximately 87% being singletons. The sample was blood, taken from a patient whose treatment included radiotherapy and nephrectomy. Receptors originate from a woman between 50 and 59 years old with renal cell carcinoma.

The chain recombines TRBV5-8 with TRBJ1-1; TRBD1 aligns across 10 bases. The CDR3 spans 14 residues. With V trimmed by 5 bases and J by 4 bases, 5 bases remained unmatched. The germline CDR1 and CDR2 sequences are SGHTS and YDEGEE. Written as DNA, the CDR3 is TGTGCCAGCAGATCGGACAGGGGGAGCACTGAAGCTTTCTTT. Its protein is CASRSDRGSTEAFF.

The genes are TRBV9 and TRBJ1-5; D gene unclear. Germline V lookup: CDR1 SGDLS, CDR2 YYNGEE. This CDR3 has 15 amino acids. Trimming took 0 bases from V and 1 from J, leaving 8 bases between them. CDR3 loop: CASSVEGRSNQPQHF. The CDR3 bases are TGTGCCAGCAGCGTAGAGGGAAGGAGCAATCAGCCCCAGCATTTT.

The chain recombines TRBV6-5 with TRBJ2-5, with 8 bases fitting TRBD2. CDR3 length: 15 residues. Per germline, CDR1 MNHEY and CDR2 SVGAGI. V trimming: 5 bases; J trimming: 4 bases; junction bases outside the gene matches: 9. CDR3: CASSRAGDVTETQYF. The DNA of the CDR3 is TGTGCCAGCAGTCGAGCGGGGGATGTGACAGAGACCCAGTACTTC.

The V gene is TRBV27, the J gene TRBJ1-6; D is unresolved. There are 16 residues in the CDR3. V was clipped by 0 bases and J by 6 bases, with 12 bases between them. Germline CDR1 reads MNHEY; CDR2 reads SMNVEV (reference sequence). In DNA form, the CDR3 reads TGTGCCAGCAGTTTATCTTTCGAGCTAGCTAATTCACCCCTCCACTTT. As protein: CASSLSFELANSPLHF.

This clone was observed a single time. The CDR3 region is CATSREPQYEQYF. The CDR3 DNA reads TGTGCCACCAGCAGAGAGCCCCAATACGAGCAGTACTTC. This chain connects TRBV15 to TRBJ2-7, with D hard to call. This CDR3 is built from 13 residues. Germline V gene sequence: CDR1 LNHNV, CDR2 YYDKDF (reference sequence). Trimming took 0 bases from V and 4 from J, leaving 7 bases between them.

The chain carries TRBV4-3 and TRBJ1-1; D is perhaps TRBD1 (6 bases). The CDR3 extends over 13 amino acids. The germline gives CDR1 LGHNA, CDR2 YSLEER. V was pared by 5 bases and J by 3 bases, with 10 bases between. CDR3 sequence: CASSARGDTEAFF. The CDR3 DNA reads TGCGCCAGCAGCGCAAGGGGGGACACTGAAGCTTTCTTT.

This chain connects TRBV4-2 to TRBJ2-1; 8 positions match TRBD1. The V gene's germline CDR1 is LGHNA and CDR2 YNFKEQ. V gave up 4 bases and J gave up 5 bases; unmatched junction bases: 7. This CDR3 comprises 15 residues. CDR3 sequence (DNA): TGTGCCAGCAGCCGAGGACAGGGCGTTAACAATGAGCAGTTCTTC. Its translation is CASSRGQGVNNEQFF.

The V gene is TRBV21-1, the J gene TRBJ1-1; whether TRBD1, the table's D call, matches the DNA was not checked. TRBV21-1 is a recognized pseudogene. The CDR3 runs to 15 residues. The CDR3 loop is CASSNEDRRETEAFF. CDR3 nucleotides: TGTGCCAGCAGCAATGAGGACAGGCGGGAAACTGAAGCTTTCTTT.

J is TRBJ2-5 and V is TRBV5-5; D remains ambiguous. V lost 5 bases and J 3 bases, leaving 11 bases between the germline ends. In germline, CDR1 is SGHKS, CDR2 YYEKEE (reference sequence). The CDR3 extends over 13 amino acids. CDR3 in DNA: TGTGCCAGCAGACCCTACGAGAAAGAGACCCAGTACTTC. It is translated as CASRPYEKETQYF.

The chain recombines TRBV2 with TRBJ2-2; TRBD2 is a possible D gene (5 bases). Germline V gives CDR1 SNHLY, CDR2 FYNNEI. Between the trimmed V and J ends, which lost 6 bases and 5 bases, there was a span of 13 bases. CDR3 length: 14 residues. The CDR3 nucleotides are TGTGCCAGCAGACTAGTTGGAGGTACCGGGGAGCTGTTTTTT. Translation: CASRLVGGTGELFF.

The chain recombines TRBV5-4 with TRBJ2-7, with D perhaps being TRBD1 or TRBD2 (5 bases each). V was cut by 4 bases and J by 2 bases, with 10 bases left in between. Germline V lookup: CDR1 SGHNT, CDR2 YYREEE (reference sequence). The CDR3 loop spans 13 amino acids. The CDR3 loop reads CASSRDGPYEQYF. The DNA of the CDR3 is TGTGCCAGCAGCAGGGACGGACCCTACGAGCAGTACTTC.

This CDR3 is CASSSQGTGELFF. Written as DNA, the CDR3 is TGTGCCAGCTCGAGCCAGGGGACCGGGGAGCTGTTTTTT. The chain uses TRBV18 and TRBJ2-2, with D possibly matching TRBD1 (6 bases). CDR3 length equals 13 residues. Germline CDR1 is KGHSH and CDR2 is LQKENI. V dropped 6 bases and J dropped 5 bases, with 10 bases sitting between them.

V is TRBV7-9 and J is TRBJ1-4; a possible D gene is TRBD1 (6 bases). The germline CDR1 and CDR2 sequences are SEHNR and FQNEAQ (reference sequence). The CDR3 covers 16 residues. The V and J ends lost 5 bases and 6 bases respectively, with 19 bases between them. The CDR3 coding sequence is TGTGCCAGCAGCCAAAAGCTGGGGGGCAGGGATGAAAAACTGTTTTTT. Translating it yields CASSQKLGGRDEKLFF.

V and J are TRBV6-5 and TRBJ2-3, with D perhaps TRBD2 (5 bases). Germline lookup yields CDR1 MNHEY and CDR2 SVGAGI. V was clipped by 4 bases and J by 1 base, with 9 bases between them. This CDR3 comprises 14 residues. DNA for the CDR3: TGTGCCAGCAGTTTGCGGAGGCGCACAGATACGCAGTATTTT. Its translation is CASSLRRRTDTQYF.

This clone was counted a few times. This rearrangement joins TRBV30 to TRBJ1-2, with 7 bases identical to TRBD1. Looked up from germline, CDR1 is GTSNPN and CDR2 is SVGIG (reference sequence). The CDR3 runs to 13 residues. V shed 3 bases, J shed 4 bases, and the junction held 5 bases outside the gene matches. The CDR3, as DNA: TGTGCCTGGAGAATGACAGGGACCTATGGCTACACCTTC. Translated: CAWRMTGTYGYTF. The variable domain in full, with the rest retrieved from reference TRBV30 and TRBJ1-2, is SQTIHQWPATLVQPVGSPLSLECTVEGTSNPNLYWYRQAAGRGLQLLFYSVGIGQISSEVPQNLSASRPQDRQFILSSKKLLLSDSGFYLCAWRMTGTYGYTFGSGTRLTVV.

The chain links TRBV7-3 to TRBJ2-5; 7 nucleotides align to TRBD2. This CDR3 spans 13 amino acids. Losses at the gene ends were 5 bases for V and 5 bases for J; bases not matched to a gene: 5. Germline lookup yields CDR1 SGHTA and CDR2 FQGTGA. CDR3 protein: CASSASGGETQYF. The DNA for the CDR3 is TGTGCCAGCAGCGCTAGCGGAGGGGAGACCCAGTACTTC. The full variable domain, completed using reference TRBV7-3 and TRBJ2-5, is GAGVSQTPSNKVTEKGKYVELRCDPISGHTALYWYRQSLGQGPEFLIYFQGTGAADDSGLPNDRFFAVRPEGSVSTLKIQRTERGDSAVYLCASSASGGETQYFGPGTRLLVL.

The chain joins TRBV4-3 to TRBJ2-3; 8 positions agree with TRBD1. The CDR3 runs to 14 residues. CDR1 LGHNA and CDR2 YSLEER come from the germline V gene. J lost 6 bases, V lost 3 bases, and 5 bases had no gene match. Here the CDR3 reads CASSHPRQGDTQYF. CDR3 nucleotides: TGCGCCAGCAGCCATCCCAGACAGGGGGATACGCAGTATTTT.

This chain links TRBV21-1 with TRBJ2-5; the D call TRBD2 from the table was never checked on the DNA. TRBV21-1 is classified as a pseudogene. CDR3 length equals 16 residues. CDR3 region: CASSTAVYTFSETQYF. Here the CDR3 DNA reads TGTGCCAGCAGCACGGCGGTATACACTTTCTCTGAGACCCAGTACTTC.

This chain links TRBV5-6 with TRBJ1-6; D ambiguous. V gave up 6 bases and J gave up 5 bases, with 9 bases separating them. CDR3 size: 13 residues. Germline V CDR1 and CDR2: SGHDT, YYEEEE. For the CDR3, the DNA is TGTGCCAGCAATGGGCAAGATAATTCACCCCTCCACTTT. This translates into CASNGQDNSPLHF.

V is TRBV5-1 and J is TRBJ1-4; no clear D. The CDR3 contains 14 residues. In germline, CDR1 is SGHRS, CDR2 YFSETQ. Between the trimmed V and J ends, which lost 1 base and 4 bases, there was a span of 8 bases. The CDR3 bases are TGCGCCAGCAGCTTGACAGTGGGTAATGAAAAACTGTTTTTT. Translation gives CASSLTVGNEKLFF. Looking up the rest from reference TRBV5-1 and TRBJ1-4 gives the full variable domain: KAGVTQTPRYLIKTRGQQVTLSCSPISGHRSVSWYQQTPGQGLQFLFEYFSETQRNKGNFPGRFSGRQFSNSRSEMNVSTLELGDSALYLCASSLTVGNEKLFFGSGTQLSVL.

This rearrangement joins TRBV6-6 to TRBJ2-1; TRBD2 aligns across 8 bases. CDR1 is MNHNY and CDR2 is SVGAGI in the germline V gene (reference sequence). After removal of 6 bases from V and 5 bases from J, the junction contained 9 bases not matched to a gene. CDR3 length: 15 residues. For the CDR3, the DNA is TGTGCCAGCAGCAAAACTAGCGGAGGGAACAATGAGCAGTTCTTC. It encodes CASSKTSGGNNEQFF.

There are a few counts of this clone. The chain employs TRBV6-1 and TRBJ1-2; D not resolved. Per the germline V gene, CDR1 is MNHNS and CDR2 is SASEGT. CDR3 size: 15 residues. With 1 base removed from V and 1 base from J, the gap between germline ends came to 10 bases. The CDR3 region is CASSEGAQLNYGYTF. The CDR3, as DNA: TGTGCCAGCAGTGAAGGGGCGCAGCTTAACTATGGCTACACCTTC.